The source of this TCR beta chain is a study of cytomegalovirus exposure and HLA in healthy donors. A multiplex PCR was run with 60 Vbeta primers and 13 Jbeta primers. Here immunoSEQ multiplex PCR was the method, and the copy in TCRdb shows in-frame clones only, minus some. The sample lists over 150,000 clones, about 85% occurring once. Study results and limitations: The study designated around 150 TCR beta chains cytomegalovirus-associated. When analyzed later, a missense DCLRE1C variant was found to be linked to TCR beta V- and J-gene trimming. Indistinguishable V segments such as TRBV6-2 and TRBV6-3 were excluded. Relative to the approximately 700-donor mean, N-insertions were reportedly fewer in an Asian-associated ancestry cluster in a later analysis.

A note on this clone: Its antigen is currently unknown.

Trimming removed 5 bases at V and 0 bases at J, with 8 bases between. From germline, CDR1 is MNHEY and CDR2 SVGAGI. CDR3 length: 13 amino acids. The receptor's source is a man aged 30-40 years in good health and CMV-seropositive. This sequence joins TRBV6-5 and TRBJ2-7; D gene uncertain. Sequenced: PBMCs. CDR3 in amino acids: CASSEASSYEQYV. The CDR3 DNA follows: TGTGCCAGCAGTGAGGCTAGCTCCTACGAGCAGTACGTC.